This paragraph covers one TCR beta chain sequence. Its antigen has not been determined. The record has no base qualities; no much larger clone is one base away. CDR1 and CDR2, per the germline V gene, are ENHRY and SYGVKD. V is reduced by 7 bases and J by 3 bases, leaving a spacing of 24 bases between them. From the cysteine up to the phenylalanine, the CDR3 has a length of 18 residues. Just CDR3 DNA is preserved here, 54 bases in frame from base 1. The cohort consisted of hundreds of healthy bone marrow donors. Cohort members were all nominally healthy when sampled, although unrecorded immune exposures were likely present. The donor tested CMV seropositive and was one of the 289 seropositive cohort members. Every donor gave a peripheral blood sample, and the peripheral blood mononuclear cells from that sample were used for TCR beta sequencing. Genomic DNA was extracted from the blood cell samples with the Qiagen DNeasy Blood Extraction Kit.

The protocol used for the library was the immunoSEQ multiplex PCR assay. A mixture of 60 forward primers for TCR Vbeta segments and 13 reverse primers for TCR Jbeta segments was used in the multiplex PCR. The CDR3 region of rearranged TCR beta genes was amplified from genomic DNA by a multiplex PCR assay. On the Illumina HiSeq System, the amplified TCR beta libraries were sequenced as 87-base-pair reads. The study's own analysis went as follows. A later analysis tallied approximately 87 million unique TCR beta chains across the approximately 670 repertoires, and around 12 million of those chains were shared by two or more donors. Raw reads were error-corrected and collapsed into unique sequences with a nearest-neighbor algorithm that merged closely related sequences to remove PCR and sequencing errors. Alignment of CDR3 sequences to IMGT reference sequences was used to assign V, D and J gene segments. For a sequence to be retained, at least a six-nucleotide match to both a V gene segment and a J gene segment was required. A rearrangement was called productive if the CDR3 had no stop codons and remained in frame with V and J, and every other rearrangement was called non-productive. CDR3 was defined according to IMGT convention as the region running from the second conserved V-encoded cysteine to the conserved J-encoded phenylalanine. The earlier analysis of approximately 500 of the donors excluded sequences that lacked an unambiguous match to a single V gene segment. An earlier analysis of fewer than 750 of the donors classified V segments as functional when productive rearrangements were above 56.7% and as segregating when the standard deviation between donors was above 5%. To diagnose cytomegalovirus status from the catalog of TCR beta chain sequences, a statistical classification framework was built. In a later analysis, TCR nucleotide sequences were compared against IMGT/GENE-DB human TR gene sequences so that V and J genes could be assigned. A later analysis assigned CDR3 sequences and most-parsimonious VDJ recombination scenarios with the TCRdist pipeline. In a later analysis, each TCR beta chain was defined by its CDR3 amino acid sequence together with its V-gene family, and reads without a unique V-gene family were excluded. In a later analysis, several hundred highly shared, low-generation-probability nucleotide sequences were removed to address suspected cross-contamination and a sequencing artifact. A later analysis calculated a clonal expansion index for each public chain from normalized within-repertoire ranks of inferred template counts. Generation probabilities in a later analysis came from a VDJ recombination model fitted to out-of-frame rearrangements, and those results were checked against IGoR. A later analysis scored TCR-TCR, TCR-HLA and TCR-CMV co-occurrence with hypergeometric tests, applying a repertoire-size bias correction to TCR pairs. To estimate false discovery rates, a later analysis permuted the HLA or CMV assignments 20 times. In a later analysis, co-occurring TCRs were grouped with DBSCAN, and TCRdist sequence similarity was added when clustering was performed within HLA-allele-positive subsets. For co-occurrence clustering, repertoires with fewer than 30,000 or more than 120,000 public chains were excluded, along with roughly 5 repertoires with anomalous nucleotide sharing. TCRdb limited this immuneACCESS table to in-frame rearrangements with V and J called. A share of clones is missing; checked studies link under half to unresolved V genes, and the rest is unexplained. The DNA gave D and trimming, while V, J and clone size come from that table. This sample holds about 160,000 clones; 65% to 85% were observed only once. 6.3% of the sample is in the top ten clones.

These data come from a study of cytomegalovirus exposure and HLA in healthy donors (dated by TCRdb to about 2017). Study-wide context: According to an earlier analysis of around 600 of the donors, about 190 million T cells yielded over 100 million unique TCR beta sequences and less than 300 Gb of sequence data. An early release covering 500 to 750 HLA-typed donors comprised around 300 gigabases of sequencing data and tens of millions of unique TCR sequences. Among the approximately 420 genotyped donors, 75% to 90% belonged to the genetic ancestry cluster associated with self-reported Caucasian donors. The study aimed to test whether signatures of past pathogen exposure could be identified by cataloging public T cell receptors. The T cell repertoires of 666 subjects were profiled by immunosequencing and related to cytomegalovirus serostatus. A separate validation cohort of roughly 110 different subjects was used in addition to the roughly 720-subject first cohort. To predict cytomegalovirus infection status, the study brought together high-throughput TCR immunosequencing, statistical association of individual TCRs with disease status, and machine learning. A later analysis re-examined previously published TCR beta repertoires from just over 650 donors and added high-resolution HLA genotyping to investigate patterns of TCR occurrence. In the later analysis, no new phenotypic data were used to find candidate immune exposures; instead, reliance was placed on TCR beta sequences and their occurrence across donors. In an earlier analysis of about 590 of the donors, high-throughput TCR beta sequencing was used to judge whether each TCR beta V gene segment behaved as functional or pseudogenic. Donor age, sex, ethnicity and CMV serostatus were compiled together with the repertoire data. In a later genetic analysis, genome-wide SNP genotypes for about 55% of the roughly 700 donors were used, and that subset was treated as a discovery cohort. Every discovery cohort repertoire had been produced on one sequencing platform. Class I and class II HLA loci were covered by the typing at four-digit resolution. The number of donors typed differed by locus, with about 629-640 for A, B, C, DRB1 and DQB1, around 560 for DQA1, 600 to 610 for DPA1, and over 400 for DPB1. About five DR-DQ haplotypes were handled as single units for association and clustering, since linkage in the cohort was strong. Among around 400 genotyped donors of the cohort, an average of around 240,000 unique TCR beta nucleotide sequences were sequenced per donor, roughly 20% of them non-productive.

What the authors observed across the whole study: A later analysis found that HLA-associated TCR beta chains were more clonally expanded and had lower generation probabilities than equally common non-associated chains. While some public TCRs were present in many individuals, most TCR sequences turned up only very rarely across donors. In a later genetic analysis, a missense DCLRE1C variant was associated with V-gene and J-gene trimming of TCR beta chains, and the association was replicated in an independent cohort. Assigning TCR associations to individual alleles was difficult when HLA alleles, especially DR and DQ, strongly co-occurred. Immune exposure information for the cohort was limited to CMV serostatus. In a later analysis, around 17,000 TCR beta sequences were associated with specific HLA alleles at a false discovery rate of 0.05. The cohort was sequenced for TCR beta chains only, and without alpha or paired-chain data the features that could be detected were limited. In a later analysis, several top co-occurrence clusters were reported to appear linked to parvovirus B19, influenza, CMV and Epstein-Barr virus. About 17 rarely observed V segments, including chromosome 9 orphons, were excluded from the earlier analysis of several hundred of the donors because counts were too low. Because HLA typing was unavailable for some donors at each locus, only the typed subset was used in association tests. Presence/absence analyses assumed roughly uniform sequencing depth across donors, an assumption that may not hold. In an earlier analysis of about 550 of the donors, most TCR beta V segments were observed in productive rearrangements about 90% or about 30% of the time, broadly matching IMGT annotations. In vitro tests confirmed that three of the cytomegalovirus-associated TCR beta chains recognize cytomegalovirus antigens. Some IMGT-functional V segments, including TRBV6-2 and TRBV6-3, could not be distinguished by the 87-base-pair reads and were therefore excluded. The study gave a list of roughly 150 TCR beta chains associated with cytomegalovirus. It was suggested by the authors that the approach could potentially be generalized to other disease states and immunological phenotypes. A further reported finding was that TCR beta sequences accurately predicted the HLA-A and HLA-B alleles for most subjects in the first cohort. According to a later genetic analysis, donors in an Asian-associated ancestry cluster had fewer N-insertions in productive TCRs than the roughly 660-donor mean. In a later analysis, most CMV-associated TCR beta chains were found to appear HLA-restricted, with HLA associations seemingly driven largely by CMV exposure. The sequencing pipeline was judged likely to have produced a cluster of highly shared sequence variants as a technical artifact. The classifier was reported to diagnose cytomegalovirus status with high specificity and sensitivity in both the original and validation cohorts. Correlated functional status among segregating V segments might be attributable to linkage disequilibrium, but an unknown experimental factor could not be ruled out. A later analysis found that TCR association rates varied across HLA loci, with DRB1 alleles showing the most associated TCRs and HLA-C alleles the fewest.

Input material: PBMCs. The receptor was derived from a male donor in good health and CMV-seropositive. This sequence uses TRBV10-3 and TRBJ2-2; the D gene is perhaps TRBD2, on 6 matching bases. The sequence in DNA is TGTGCCATCACCCTAAAGGCGGGATCTTCGGTAGACACCGGGGAGCTGTTTTTT. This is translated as CAITLKAGSSVDTGELFF.